Each of the 4 T cell receptor beta chains below was sequenced from the same sample in a study of graft-versus-host responses after intestinal transplantation. Clones were read by immunoSEQ multiplex PCR, and TCRdb kept only the in-frame ones, dropping some. The sample lists some 85,000 clones; just under 95% were seen once. These TCRs are of unknown antigen specificity. Specimen: unstimulated CD8+ T cells sorted from spleen or lymph node cells, collected before transplant. The source is a human donor who was the organ donor for an intestinal transplant.

CDR3 region: CASSQDLLAGGYEQYF. Here the CDR3 DNA reads TGCGCCAGCAGCCAAGATTTGCTAGCGGGAGGATACGAGCAGTACTTC. The chain uses TRBV4-1 and TRBJ2-7; 11 bases match TRBD2. Germline loops: CDR1 MGHRA, CDR2 YSYEKL. The CDR3 runs to 16 residues. J lost 4 bases, V lost 0 bases, and 5 bases had no gene match.

The genes are TRBV2 and TRBJ2-7, with 7 positions matching TRBD2. CDR3 length equals 18 residues. V was clipped by 3 bases and J by 0 bases; unmatched bases: 14. Per germline, CDR1 SNHLY and CDR2 FYNNEI. Here the CDR3 reads CASSDIRGSGTFSYEQYF. CDR3 nucleotide sequence: TGTGCCAGCAGTGATATCCGGGGGAGCGGGACGTTCTCCTACGAGCAGTACTTC.

In DNA, the CDR3 is TGTGCCAGTACTAGCGGGGGAGAAGAGACCCAGTACTTC. Encoded protein: CASTSGGEETQYF. The chain couples TRBV19 to TRBJ2-5; 10 bases align to TRBD2. Germline trimming cut 7 bases from V and 3 bases from J; bases unmatched to any gene: 2. CDR1 and CDR2 (germline): LNHDA, SQIVND (reference sequence). This CDR3 has 13 amino acids.

This chain connects TRBV27 to TRBJ2-1; no reliable D call. The CDR3 is made up of 11 amino acids. The V end was cut by 6 bases, the J end by 6 bases, with 6 bases between. Germline CDR1 is MNHEY and CDR2 is SMNVEV (reference sequence). This CDR3 is CASRFGNEQFF. The CDR3 DNA sequence: TGTGCCAGCAGATTCGGCAATGAGCAGTTCTTC.